Listed below are T cell receptor beta chains from one sample, sequenced in a study of blood T cell repertoires in COVID-19. Some clones are missing from TCRdb's copy, which holds only in-frame ones; the method was immunoSEQ multiplex PCR. This sample has about 270,000 clones, with less than 90% found just once. Sequenced input: peripheral blood. The receptors come from a woman in her seventies with COVID-19, enrolled during active disease. Both conserved end residues are part of each CDR3. D genes are given only for firm matches. Size is omitted from some rows. Given values are once, few, many or a class for expanded clones.

V	J	length	D	size	CDR3	DNA
TRBV6-5	TRBJ1-5	14	NA	NA	CASSYGQYNQPQHF	TGTGCCAGCAGTTACGGACAGTACAATCAGCCCCAGCATTTT
TRBV28	TRBJ1-1	14	NA	NA	CASSPEALNTEAFF	TGTGCCAGCAGCCCAGAGGCCTTGAACACTGAAGCTTTCTTT
TRBV10-1	TRBJ1-2	9	NA	NA	CATPDGYTF	TGCGCCACCCCGGATGGCTACACCTTC
TRBV24-1	TRBJ2-2	14	TRBD1	NA	CATKGAGKTGELFF	TGTGCCACCAAGGGGGCTGGGAAAACCGGGGAGCTGTTTTTT
TRBV5-6	TRBJ1-4	12	NA	few	CASSLQSSKLFF	TGTGCCAGCAGCTTACAGAGCTCTAAACTGTTTTTT
TRBV18	TRBJ1-1	15	NA	NA	CASSPTGGIHTEAFF	TGTGCCAGCTCGCCAACGGGGGGGATACACACTGAAGCTTTCTTT
TRBV9	TRBJ1-5	15	NA	NA	CASSAQGHPDQPQHF	TGTGCCAGCAGCGCGCAGGGTCATCCGGATCAGCCCCAGCATTTT
TRBV18	TRBJ1-3	15	TRBD1	once	CASSDRVLSGNTIYF	TGTGCCAGCTCCGACAGGGTACTCTCTGGAAACACCATATATTTT
TRBV6-1	TRBJ1-5	16	NA	once	CASSEARRGTNQPQHF	TGTGCCAGCAGTGAAGCGCGGAGAGGTACCAATCAGCCCCAGCATTTT
TRBV6-5	TRBJ2-5	14	NA	NA	CASRRQTPQETQYF	TGTGCCAGCAGACGACAGACACCCCAAGAGACCCAGTACTTC
TRBV7-2	TRBJ2-7	12	NA	once	CASSLQGYEQYF	TGTGCCAGCAGCTTACAGGGTTACGAGCAGTACTTC
TRBV2	TRBJ1-4	14	TRBD1	NA	CASNRQGSPEKLFF	TGTGCCAGCAACCGACAGGGCTCCCCTGAAAAACTGTTTTTT
TRBV12-3/TRBV12-4	TRBJ1-5	13	NA	NA	CASSSLEGQPQHF	TGTGCCAGCAGTTCGTTGGAGGGCCAGCCCCAGCATTTT
TRBV9	TRBJ1-6	14	NA	NA	CASSVGTGNSPLHF	TGTGCCAGCAGCGTAGGAACAGGCAATTCACCCCTCCACTTT
TRBV5-4	TRBJ2-3	20	TRBD2	NA	CASSGSRTSGGYAGTDTQYF	TGTGCCAGCAGCGGATCCCGGACTAGCGGGGGGTACGCGGGGACAGATACGCAGTATTTT
TRBV5-1	TRBJ1-1	12	NA	NA	CASSLSRSEAFF	TGCGCCAGCAGCTTGTCCAGGTCTGAAGCTTTCTTT
TRBV4-1	TRBJ2-3	15	TRBD2	NA	CASSPRLAGEDTQYF	TGCGCCAGCAGCCCCCGACTAGCGGGGGAAGATACGCAGTATTTT
TRBV10-2	TRBJ2-1	14	NA	NA	CASKARLVADEQFF	TGCGCCAGCAAGGCGCGACTAGTAGCGGATGAGCAGTTCTTC
TRBV5-1	TRBJ2-5	14	NA	NA	CASSLDIPQETQYF	TGCGCCAGCAGCTTGGACATCCCACAAGAGACCCAGTACTTC
TRBV5-1	TRBJ2-7	14	NA	NA	CASSLSSGSYEQYF	TGCGCCAGCAGCTTGTCGAGCGGTTCCTACGAGCAGTACTTC
TRBV7-9	TRBJ1-1	15	NA	few	CASSLAYNRPYEAFF	TGTGCCAGCAGCTTAGCATATAACAGGCCGTATGAAGCTTTCTTT
TRBV28	TRBJ1-2	15	TRBD1	NA	CASSLTDRGQDGYTF	TGTGCCAGCAGCCTGACGGACAGGGGGCAGGATGGCTACACCTTC
TRBV13	TRBJ2-5	16	TRBD2	NA	CASRTLAGGRQETQYF	TGTGCCAGCAGGACTTTAGCGGGGGGGCGCCAAGAGACCCAGTACTTC
TRBV7-6	TRBJ2-5	13	NA	NA	CASSFELEGTQYF	TGTGCCAGCAGCTTCGAACTCGAGGGGACCCAGTACTTC
TRBV7-9	TRBJ2-7	14	TRBD1	NA	CASTVGQGLSEQYF	TGTGCCAGCACCGTCGGACAGGGCTTGTCCGAGCAGTACTTC
TRBV28	TRBJ1-6	17	NA	once	CASSLEAITGPNSPLHF	TGTGCCAGCAGTTTAGAGGCCATAACAGGGCCTAATTCACCCCTCCACTTT
TRBV9	TRBJ1-6	15	TRBD1	NA	CASSVVSGGNSPLHF	TGTGCCAGCAGCGTAGTGTCAGGGGGTAATTCACCCCTCCACTTT
TRBV10-2	TRBJ1-2	12	NA	NA	CASMTDSYGYTF	TGCGCCAGTATGACGGACAGTTATGGCTACACCTTC
TRBV2	TRBJ2-3	15	TRBD2	NA	CASRGTSGGTDTQYF	TGTGCCAGCAGGGGGACTAGCGGGGGCACAGATACGCAGTATTTT
TRBV29-1	TRBJ2-5	15	TRBD1	NA	CSVEQRQGLGETQYF	TGCAGCGTTGAACAGAGACAGGGGTTGGGAGAGACCCAGTACTTC
TRBV5-5	TRBJ2-7	14	NA	NA	CASSVWDLSYEQYF	TGTGCCAGCAGCGTATGGGACTTGTCCTACGAGCAGTACTTC
TRBV9	TRBJ2-7	15	NA	once	CASSVGVAGDGEQYF	TGTGCCAGCAGCGTAGGGGTGGCAGGGGATGGGGAGCAGTACTTC
TRBV5-1	TRBJ2-7	15	TRBD2	NA	CASSRGEGSRPSLYF	TGCGCCAGCAGCCGGGGGGAGGGCAGCCGCCCCTCACTGTACTTC
TRBV2	TRBJ1-1	13	NA	NA	CASSEAAGTEAFF	TGTGCCAGCAGTGAAGCGGCTGGTACTGAAGCTTTCTTT
TRBV9	TRBJ2-1	15	NA	many	CASSLLASLNNEQFF	TGTGCCAGCAGCCTACTAGCATCCCTCAACAATGAGCAGTTCTTC
TRBV5-1	TRBJ2-3	22	NA	few	CASSFQSMRDYTARGGTDTQYF	TGCGCCAGCAGCTTCCAATCCATGAGGGACTACACAGCGAGGGGGGGCACAGATACGCAGTATTTT
TRBV6-2/TRBV6-3	TRBJ1-5	15	NA	NA	CASSYSSAGNQPQHF	TGTGCCAGCAGTTACTCGAGCGCGGGAAATCAGCCCCAGCATTTT
TRBV20-1	TRBJ1-5	16	NA	NA	CSASPIGGLDNQPQHF	TGCAGTGCTAGTCCGATCGGGGGGCTTGACAATCAGCCCCAGCATTTT
TRBV23-1	TRBJ2-5	15	NA	NA	CASSQPTGFRETQYF	TGCGCCAGCAGTCAACCCACAGGGTTCCGAGAGACCCAGTACTTC
TRBV27	TRBJ2-7	13	NA	NA	CASSSPGSYEQYF	TGTGCCAGCAGTTCGCCGGGATCCTACGAGCAGTACTTC